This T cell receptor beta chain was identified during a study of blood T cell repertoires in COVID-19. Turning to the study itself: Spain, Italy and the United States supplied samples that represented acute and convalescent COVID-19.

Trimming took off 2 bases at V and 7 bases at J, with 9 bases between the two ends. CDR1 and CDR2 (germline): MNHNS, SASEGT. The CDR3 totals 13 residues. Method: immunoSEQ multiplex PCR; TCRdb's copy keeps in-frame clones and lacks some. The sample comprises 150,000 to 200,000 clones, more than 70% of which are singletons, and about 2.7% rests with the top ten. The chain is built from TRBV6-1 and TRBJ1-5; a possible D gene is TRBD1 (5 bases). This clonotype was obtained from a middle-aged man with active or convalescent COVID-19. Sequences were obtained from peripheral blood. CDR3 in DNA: TGTGCCAGCAGTGAATTTAGGGGACAGCCCCAGCATTTT. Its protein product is CASSEFRGQPQHF.